These 6 T cell receptor beta chains came from one sample sequenced in a study of spatial heterogeneity in lung cancer. TCRdb processed the 5' RACE reads anew with MiXCR; each CDR3 protein has one entry. The table has around 110,000 distinct CDR3 sequences, less than 15% seen once. Time point described: blood at routine non-recurrence follow-up after resection. The study sequenced unsorted whole RNA from tumor, nontumor lung or frozen PBMC. This material consisted of PBMCs, taken at follow-up. The receptor set was obtained from a male donor with early-stage non-small cell lung cancer.

This clonotype was found a few times. V gene TRBV6-1 combines with J gene TRBJ2-7, with D tentatively TRBD1 (5 bases). The CDR3 is made up of 14 amino acids. Germline CDR1 MNHNS, CDR2 SASEGT. Trimming removed 6 bases from V and 0 bases from J, with 12 bases in between. This chain's CDR3 is CASSPGIGSYEQYF. The DNA of the CDR3 is TGTGCCAGCAGCCCAGGGATAGGCTCCTACGAGCAGTACTTC.

The V gene is TRBV28, the J gene TRBJ1-6, with D maybe TRBD1 (5 bases). The V gene's germline CDR1 is MDHEN and CDR2 SYDVKM. This CDR3 contains 13 residues. Trimming cost V 11 bases and J 8 bases, with 16 bases left between them. The CDR3 coding sequence is TGTGCCGGGGGGAAACAGGTTGATTCACCCCTCCACTTT. Amino acid sequence: CAGGKQVDSPLHF. Full variable domain (missing parts from reference TRBV28 and TRBJ1-6): DVKVTQSSRYLVKRTGEKVFLECVQDMDHENMFWYRQDPGLGLRLIYFSYDVKMKEKGDIPEGYSVSREKKERFSLILESASTNQTSMYLCAGGKQVDSPLHFGNGTRLTVT.

The V call is TRBV5-1, the J call TRBJ2-7; unclear D gene. V was clipped by 0 bases and J by 0 bases, with 7 bases between them. The CDR3 sequence is 14 residues long. CDR1 and CDR2 from the germline V gene are SGHRS and YFSETQ. The CDR3 reads CASSLGPASYEQYF. As DNA, the CDR3 is TGCGCCAGCAGCTTGGGGCCAGCCTCCTACGAGCAGTACTTC.

This clonotype was counted between two and nine times. The V gene is TRBV4-2, the J gene TRBJ2-2; D gene unclear. Trimming cost V 4 bases and J 0 bases, with 9 bases left between them. The length of the CDR3 is 15 residues. Germline CDR1 and CDR2: LGHNA and YNFKEQ. The CDR3 sequence is CASSPDGTNTGELFF. CDR3 in DNA: TGTGCCAGCAGCCCTGACGGAACGAACACCGGGGAGCTGTTTTTT.

In its sample, this clonotype was seen many times. V gene TRBV7-9 combines with J gene TRBJ1-1; D is unresolved. From germline, CDR1 is SEHNR and CDR2 FQNEAQ (reference sequence). The CDR3 covers 12 residues. Trimming removed 9 bases at V and 7 bases at J, with 15 bases between. CDR3 bases: TGTGCCAGTACATATCGAACTCATGAAGCTTTCTTT. Translating gives CASTYRTHEAFF. The variable domain in full, with the rest retrieved from reference TRBV7-9 and TRBJ1-1, is DTGVSQNPRHKITKRGQNVTFRCDPISEHNRLYWYRQTLGQGPEFLTYFQNEAQLEKSRLLSDRFSAERPKGSFSTLEIQRTEQGDSAMYLCASTYRTHEAFFGQGTRLTVV.

This clonotype was found a few times. The chain employs TRBV27 and TRBJ1-5; perhaps TRBD1 as D (5 bases). The germline V gene has CDR1 MNHEY and CDR2 SMNVEV (reference sequence). Trimming removed 6 bases at V and 0 bases at J, with 9 bases between. The CDR3 runs 14 residues. CDR3 bases: TGTGCCAGCAGCCAGAGGGGTAGCAATCAGCCCCAGCATTTT. Amino acid sequence: CASSQRGSNQPQHF.